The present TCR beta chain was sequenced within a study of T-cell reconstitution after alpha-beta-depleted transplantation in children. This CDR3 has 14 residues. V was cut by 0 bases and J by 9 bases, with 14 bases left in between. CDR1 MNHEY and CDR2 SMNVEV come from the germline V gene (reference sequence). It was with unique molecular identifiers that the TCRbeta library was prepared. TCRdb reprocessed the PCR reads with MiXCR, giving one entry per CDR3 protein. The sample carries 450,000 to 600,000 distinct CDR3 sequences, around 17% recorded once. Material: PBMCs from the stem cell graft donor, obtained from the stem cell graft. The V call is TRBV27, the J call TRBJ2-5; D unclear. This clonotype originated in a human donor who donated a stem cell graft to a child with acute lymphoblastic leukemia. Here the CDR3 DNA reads TGTGCCAGCAGTTTATCGGTAATGGCCGCGGCCCAGTACTTC. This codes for CASSLSVMAAAQYF.